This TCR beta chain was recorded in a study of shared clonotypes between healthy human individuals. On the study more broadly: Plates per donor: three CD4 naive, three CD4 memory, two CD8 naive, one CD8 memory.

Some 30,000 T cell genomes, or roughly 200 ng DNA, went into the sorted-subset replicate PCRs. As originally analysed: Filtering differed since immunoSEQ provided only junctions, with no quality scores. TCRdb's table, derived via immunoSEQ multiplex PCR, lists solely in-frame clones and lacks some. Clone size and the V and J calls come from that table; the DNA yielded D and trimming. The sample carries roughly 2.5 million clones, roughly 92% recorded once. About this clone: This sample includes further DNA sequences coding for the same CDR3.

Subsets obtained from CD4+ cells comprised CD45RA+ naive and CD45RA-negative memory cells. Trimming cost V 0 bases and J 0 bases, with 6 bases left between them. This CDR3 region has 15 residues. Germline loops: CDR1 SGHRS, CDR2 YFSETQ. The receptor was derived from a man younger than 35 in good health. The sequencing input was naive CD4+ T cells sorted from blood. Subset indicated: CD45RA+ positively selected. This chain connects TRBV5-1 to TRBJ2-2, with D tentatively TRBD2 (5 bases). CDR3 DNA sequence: TGCGCCAGCAGCTTGGGGACTGCGAACACCGGGGAGCTGTTTTTT. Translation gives CASSLGTANTGELFF.